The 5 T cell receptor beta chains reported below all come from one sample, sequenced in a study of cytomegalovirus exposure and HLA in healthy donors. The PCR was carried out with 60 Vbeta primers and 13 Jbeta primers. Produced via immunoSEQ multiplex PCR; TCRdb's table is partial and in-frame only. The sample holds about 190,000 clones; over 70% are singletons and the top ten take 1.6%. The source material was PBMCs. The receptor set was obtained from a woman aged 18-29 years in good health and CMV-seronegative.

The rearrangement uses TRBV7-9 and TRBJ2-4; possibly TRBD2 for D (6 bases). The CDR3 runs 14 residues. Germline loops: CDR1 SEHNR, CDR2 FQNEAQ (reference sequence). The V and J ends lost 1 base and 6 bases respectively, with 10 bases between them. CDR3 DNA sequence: TGTGCCAGCAGCTTAGGCCAGGGAGGAAACATTCAGTACTTC. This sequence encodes CASSLGQGGNIQYF.

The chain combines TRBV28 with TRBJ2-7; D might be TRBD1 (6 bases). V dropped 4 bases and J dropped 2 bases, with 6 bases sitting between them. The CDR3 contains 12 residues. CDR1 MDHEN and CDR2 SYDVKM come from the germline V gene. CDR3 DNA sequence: TGTGCCAGCAGTTCAGGGGCCTACGAGCAGTACTTC. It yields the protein CASSSGAYEQYF.

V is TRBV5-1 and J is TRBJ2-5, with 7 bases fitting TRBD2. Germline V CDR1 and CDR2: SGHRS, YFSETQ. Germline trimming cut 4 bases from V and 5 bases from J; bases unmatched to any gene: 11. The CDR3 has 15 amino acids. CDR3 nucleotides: TGCGCCAGCAGCGCAAGCGGGGAAGGTGGGGAGACCCAGTACTTC. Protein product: CASSASGEGGETQYF.

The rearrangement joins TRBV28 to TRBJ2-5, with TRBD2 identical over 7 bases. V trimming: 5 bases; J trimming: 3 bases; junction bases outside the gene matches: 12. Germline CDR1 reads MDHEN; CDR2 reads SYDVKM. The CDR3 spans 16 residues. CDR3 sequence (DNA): TGTGCCAGCAGTCCGCTTGGTGCGGGGGTTGAAGAGACCCAGTACTTC. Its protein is CASSPLGAGVEETQYF.

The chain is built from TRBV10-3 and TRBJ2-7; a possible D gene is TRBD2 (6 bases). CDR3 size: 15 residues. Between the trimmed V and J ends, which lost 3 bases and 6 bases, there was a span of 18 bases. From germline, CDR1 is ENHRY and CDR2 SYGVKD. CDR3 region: CAISDVGGWAGEQYF. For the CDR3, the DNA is TGTGCCATCAGTGACGTGGGAGGTTGGGCTGGCGAGCAGTACTTC.